This T cell receptor (beta chain) was captured in a study of blood T cell repertoires in COVID-19. On the study more broadly: PBMCs, B-cell-depleted T cells, or T cells were the source of the cDNA or gDNA that made up the material.

Here immunoSEQ multiplex PCR was the method, and the copy in TCRdb shows in-frame clones only, minus some. Of approximately 200,000 clones in the sample, approximately 88% were seen once. V trimming: 6 bases; J trimming: 7 bases; junction bases outside the gene matches: 9. The CDR3 is made up of 15 amino acids. The V gene's germline CDR1 is KGHSH and CDR2 LQKENI. This clone showed up just a few times. Participants spanned ages about 18 to 89 years and resided in 20 to 30 US areas. All exposed participants met a person with COVID-19 within 2 weeks before entering the study. This clonotype was obtained from a woman aged 30 to 39 who had been exposed to COVID-19. J is TRBJ1-6 and V is TRBV18, with TRBD1 matching 7 bases. The sequenced material came from PBMCs or T cells enriched from blood (not recorded which). DNA of the CDR3: TGTGCCAGCTCCCGTTCGACAGGGAGCAATTCACCCCTCCACTTT. Translated, it gives CASSRSTGSNSPLHF.